This TCR beta chain emerged from a study of T cell changes during pregnancy in multiple sclerosis. Clones were sequenced by immunoSEQ multiplex PCR, and TCRdb holds only the in-frame ones, with some missing. The sample has 55,000 to 80,000 clones, roughly 90% seen once. CDR3 length: 14 residues. The germline gives CDR1 SQVTM, CDR2 ANQGSEA. Trimming at V came to 6 bases and at J to 2 bases, leaving 9 bases not matched to a gene. The source material was peripheral blood, sampled after pregnancy. The clonotype originates from a female donor in good health, enrolled as a control in a pregnancy study. J is TRBJ2-7 and V is TRBV29-1; 8 nucleotides agree with TRBD2. CDR3 in amino acids: CSVPGTSGTYEQYF. The CDR3 nucleotides read TGCAGCGTCCCCGGGACTAGTGGAACCTACGAGCAGTACTTC.